This T cell receptor beta chain was obtained from a study of T cells after yellow fever vaccination. Findings of the study overall: CD4 and CD8 compartments shared a small share of clonotypes, likely from convergent recombination.

MiXCR was run by TCRdb on the 5' RACE reads, yielding one entry per CDR3 protein. The data show around 600,000 distinct CDR3 sequences, 9% to 15% seen once. A word on this clonotype: Its specificity is not known.

V was shortened by 1 base and J by 6 bases, with 13 bases between the two germline ends. Germline assignment: CDR1 SGHRS and CDR2 YFSETQ. The CDR3 contains 14 residues. The receptor was isolated from a man aged 30 to 39 who received the YFV17D yellow fever vaccine. The chain links TRBV5-1 to TRBJ1-1; no clear D. The input for sequencing was PBMCs, taken on the day of the yellow fever booster vaccination. This CDR3 is CASSLPRQPPEAFF. For the CDR3, the DNA is TGCGCCAGCAGCTTGCCTCGACAACCCCCTGAAGCTTTCTTT.